Below are 28 T cell receptor beta chains sequenced from a single sample in a study of blood T cell repertoires in COVID-19. Clones were sequenced by immunoSEQ multiplex PCR, and TCRdb holds only the in-frame ones, with some missing. The data contain about 250,000 clones, around 90% of them singletons. The sample taken for sequencing was peripheral blood. All receptors come from an older woman with COVID-19, enrolled during active disease.

This chain uses TRBV11-2 with TRBJ2-3, with TRBD2 matching over 10 bases. CDR1 SGHAT and CDR2 FQNNGV come from the germline V gene. The ends lost 0 bases at V and 5 bases at J; junction bases unmatched: 8. This CDR3 contains 17 residues. The CDR3 bases are TGTGCCAGCAGCTTAGACCCTGCTAGCGGGGGTGTAGATACGCAGTATTTT. Translating gives CASSLDPASGGVDTQYF.

J is TRBJ1-6 and V is TRBV7-8, with TRBD1 matching 7 bases. Germline V gene data show CDR1 as SGHVS and CDR2 as FQNEAQ. J was trimmed by 11 bases and V by 6 bases; bases with no gene match: 10. The CDR3 covers 14 residues. The CDR3 reads CASRKGTETTPLHF. CDR3 sequence (DNA): TGTGCCAGCAGAAAAGGGACAGAAACTACACCCCTCCACTTT.

The chain links TRBV6-2 or TRBV6-3 to TRBJ2-7; no clear D. This CDR3 contains 14 residues. Between the trimmed V and J ends, which lost 2 bases and 7 bases, there was a span of 15 bases. CDR1 is MNHEY and CDR2 is SVGEGT in the germline V gene. The CDR3 is CASSYGGSAREQYF. CDR3 nucleotides: TGTGCCAGCAGTTACGGCGGCAGCGCAAGGGAGCAGTACTTC.

This chain connects TRBV10-3 to TRBJ2-3, with 10 positions matching TRBD2. Trimming at V came to 5 bases and at J to 2 bases, leaving 4 bases not matched to a gene. The CDR3 contains 15 residues. Germline CDR1 and CDR2: ENHRY and SYGVKD. The CDR3 bases are TGTGCCATCAGTTTACTAGCGGGGTACACAGATACGCAGTATTTT. Translated: CAISLLAGYTDTQYF.

The chain combines TRBV7-2 with TRBJ1-1; possibly TRBD1 for D (5 bases). This CDR3 contains 12 residues. V dropped 7 bases and J dropped 4 bases, with 10 bases sitting between them. Germline values: CDR1 SGHTA, CDR2 FQGNSA. This chain's CDR3 is CASTLGGTEAFF. The CDR3 DNA reads TGTGCCAGCACCCTCGGGGGCACTGAAGCTTTCTTT.

The chain is built from TRBV27 and TRBJ2-7; 8 bases align to TRBD1. Germline trimming cut 5 bases from V and 3 bases from J; bases unmatched to any gene: 6. This CDR3 contains 14 residues. The V gene's germline CDR1 is MNHEY and CDR2 SMNVEV (reference sequence). CDR3 region: CASSGTGGGYEQYF. The CDR3 DNA reads TGTGCCAGCAGTGGTACAGGGGGAGGCTACGAGCAGTACTTC.

This chain links TRBV21-1 with TRBJ2-7; the table calls TRBD1, which could not be checked here. TRBV21-1 is labeled a pseudogene. The CDR3 totals 14 residues. CDR3: CASSKALCRGEQYF. The CDR3 DNA follows: TGTGCCAGCAGCAAAGCGCTTTGCAGGGGTGAGCAGTACTTC.

V gene TRBV2 combines with J gene TRBJ1-1; 8 bases map to TRBD1. Germline CDR1 and CDR2: SNHLY and FYNNEI. The CDR3 totals 15 residues. V shed 4 bases, J shed 4 bases, and the junction held 8 bases outside the gene matches. CDR3 sequence reads: CASSGRRQGSTEAFF. The CDR3 nucleotides are TGTGCCAGCAGTGGACGACGACAGGGGAGCACTGAAGCTTTCTTT.

V gene TRBV19 combines with J gene TRBJ2-5; perhaps TRBD1 as D (5 bases). V lost 4 bases and J lost 3, with 9 bases in between. In germline, CDR1 is LNHDA, CDR2 SQIVND (reference sequence). The CDR3 totals 13 residues. CDR3 sequence reads: CASSRATEETQYF. The CDR3 bases are TGTGCCAGTAGTAGGGCGACAGAAGAGACCCAGTACTTC.

Comments on this clone: Additional DNA sequences in this sample encode the identical CDR3. V gene TRBV19 combines with J gene TRBJ1-4; TRBD1 agrees at 8 bases. The ends lost 8 bases at V and 3 bases at J; junction bases unmatched: 2. The CDR3 is made up of 13 amino acids. Per the germline V gene, CDR1 is LNHDA and CDR2 is SQIVND (reference sequence). The CDR3 bases are TGTGCCAGTGGACAGGGAGCTAATGAAAAACTGTTTTTT. It encodes CASGQGANEKLFF.

This chain uses TRBV5-6 with TRBJ1-1, with 10 bases lining up with TRBD1. Germline assignment: CDR1 SGHDT and CDR2 YYEEEE. The CDR3 contains 13 residues. Losses at the gene ends were 3 bases for V and 7 bases for J; bases not matched to a gene: 3. This CDR3 reads CASSWGTGVEAFF. DNA for the CDR3: TGTGCCAGCAGCTGGGGGACAGGGGTTGAAGCTTTCTTT.

This sequence joins TRBV5-4 and TRBJ2-1; TRBD2 is a possible D gene (7 bases). Looked up from germline, CDR1 is SGHNT and CDR2 is YYREEE (reference sequence). V lost 4 bases to trimming and J lost 10 bases, with 15 bases between them. The CDR3 is 13 residues long. CDR3 nucleotide sequence: TGTGCCAGCAGCCAACCGGGGGGCTCGGAGCAGTTCTTC. Amino acids: CASSQPGGSEQFF.

The V call is TRBV7-2, the J call TRBJ1-2; D is ambiguous. Trimming stripped 3 bases from V and 3 bases from J, with 5 bases between. This CDR3 spans 12 amino acids. Germline CDR1 reads SGHTA; CDR2 reads FQGNSA. The CDR3 nucleotides read TGTGCCAGCAGCTTGAGCGACTATGGCTACACCTTC. Amino acid sequence: CASSLSDYGYTF.

The chain uses TRBV6-6 and TRBJ1-1; 8 bases agree with TRBD1. With 0 bases clipped from V and 2 bases from J, the junction kept 2 bases outside the gene matches. The CDR3 sequence is 15 residues long. CDR1 MNHNY and CDR2 SVGAGI come from the germline V gene (reference sequence). CDR3 DNA: TGTGCCAGCAGTTACTCTGGGACAGGTAACACTGAAGCTTTCTTT. Protein: CASSYSGTGNTEAFF.

This chain connects TRBV6-4 to TRBJ2-1, with D maybe TRBD2 (5 bases). CDR3 size: 12 residues. The germline V gene encodes CDR1 MRHNA and CDR2 SNTAGT. Trimming left V 6 bases short and J 10 bases short, with 13 bases between. The CDR3 is CASSFGLGEQFF. As DNA, the CDR3 is TGTGCCAGCAGCTTCGGACTTGGCGAGCAGTTCTTC.

This clone appeared once. The chain is built from TRBV7-2 and TRBJ2-5, with TRBD1 identical over 7 bases. In germline, CDR1 is SGHTA, CDR2 FQGNSA. CDR3 length equals 14 residues. V trimming: 7 bases; J trimming: 2 bases; junction bases outside the gene matches: 7. The CDR3 DNA is TGTGCCAGCACCCCAGGGGGACCACAAGAGACCCAGTACTTC. Translation gives CASTPGGPQETQYF.

V gene TRBV6-6 combines with J gene TRBJ2-7; D perhaps matches TRBD1 (5 bases). Trimming pared 8 bases from V and 1 base from J, leaving 9 bases between. CDR1 is MNHNY and CDR2 is SVGAGI in the germline V gene (reference sequence). CDR3 length: 12 amino acids. Here the CDR3 reads CASEQDSYEQYF. The DNA for the CDR3 is TGTGCCAGCGAACAGGATTCCTACGAGCAGTACTTC.

This chain links TRBV7-8 with TRBJ2-1; TRBD2 aligns across 13 bases. Trimming removed 3 bases from V and 4 bases from J; junction bases left unmatched: 6. CDR1 is SGHVS, CDR2 FQNEAQ, per germline. The length of the CDR3 is 17 residues. The CDR3 sequence is CASSFTSGGASYNEQFF. In DNA, the CDR3 is TGTGCCAGCAGCTTCACTAGCGGGGGGGCCAGTTACAATGAGCAGTTCTTC.

This rearrangement joins TRBV6-6 to TRBJ1-1, with D unclear. Germline V gene sequence: CDR1 MNHNY, CDR2 SVGAGI (reference sequence). Trimming pared 3 bases from V and 3 bases from J, leaving 5 bases between. The CDR3 runs to 12 residues. CDR3 in DNA: TGTGCCAGCAGTTATGGAGACACTGAAGCTTTCTTT. It is translated as CASSYGDTEAFF.

The CDR3 bases are TGCGCCAGCAGCCAAGACTCAGGGCGTAGGGAGCAGTACTTC. Its translation is CASSQDSGRREQYF. V is TRBV4-3 and J is TRBJ2-7, with TRBD1 as a possible D gene (5 bases). The CDR3 has 14 amino acids. Trimming removed 0 bases from V and 7 bases from J, with 13 bases in between. Germline V CDR1 and CDR2: LGHNA, YSLEER.

CDR3 protein: CSVEDLWGQGYGYTF. The DNA for the CDR3 is TGCAGCGTTGAAGATCTCTGGGGGCAAGGTTATGGCTACACCTTC. J is TRBJ1-2 and V is TRBV29-1; the D gene is possibly TRBD1 (6 bases). V was shortened by 0 bases and J by 5 bases, with 16 bases between the two germline ends. The CDR3 is 15 residues long. Germline V lookup: CDR1 SQVTM, CDR2 ANQGSEA.

The J gene is TRBJ2-3, the V gene TRBV27, with a tentative D call TRBD1 (6 bases). The germline V gene has CDR1 MNHEY and CDR2 SMNVEV (reference sequence). V lost 5 bases, J lost 4 bases, and 19 bases lay in between. This CDR3 comprises 16 residues. CDR3 nucleotide sequence: TGTGCCAGCAGTCCCATCGGGGACAAACTCCCAGATACGCAGTATTTT. Amino acids: CASSPIGDKLPDTQYF.

The V gene is TRBV19, the J gene TRBJ1-1, with D tentatively TRBD1 (6 bases). This CDR3 has 14 amino acids. Germline V gene sequence: CDR1 LNHDA, CDR2 SQIVND (reference sequence). V was pared by 4 bases and J by 1 base, with 10 bases between. Here the CDR3 DNA reads TGTGCCAGTAGTACAGGGGCCCCGAACACTGAAGCTTTCTTT. This sequence encodes CASSTGAPNTEAFF.

The chain uses TRBV10-3 and TRBJ1-6; D might be TRBD1 (5 bases). The CDR3 is made up of 14 amino acids. With 7 bases removed from V and 7 bases from J, the gap between germline ends came to 14 bases. Germline V gene data show CDR1 as ENHRY and CDR2 as SYGVKD. CDR3 in DNA: TGTGCCATCAATGATCGAAAGGGGAATTCACCCCTCCACTTT. Protein product: CAINDRKGNSPLHF.

This sequence joins TRBV29-1 and TRBJ1-2; D perhaps matches TRBD1 (5 bases). Germline V gene sequence: CDR1 SQVTM, CDR2 ANQGSEA. This CDR3 spans 11 amino acids. V gave up 3 bases and J gave up 5 bases, with 7 bases separating them. The chain's CDR3 is CSVEGGYGYTF. The CDR3, as DNA: TGCAGCGTTGAGGGGGGGTATGGCTACACCTTC.

This clone is a singleton in its sample. Other DNA sequences in the same sample also yield this CDR3. This CDR3 is CASSQDGTYGYTF. The DNA of the CDR3 is TGTGCCAGCAGCCAAGACGGTACTTATGGCTACACCTTC. The V call is TRBV3-1 (or the pseudogene TRBV3-2), the J call TRBJ1-2; D ambiguous. CDR1 LGHDT and CDR2 YNNKEL come from the germline V gene (reference sequence). This CDR3 spans 13 amino acids. V was cut by 0 bases and J by 5 bases, with 7 bases left in between.

This chain connects TRBV6-5 to TRBJ1-2; D call uncertain. Trimming took off 2 bases at V and 7 bases at J, with 11 bases between the two ends. The CDR3 length is 13 residues. Germline CDR1 reads MNHEY; CDR2 reads SVGAGI. The CDR3 nucleotides are TGTGCCAGCAGTTACGGTGGTGCGGCTGGCTACACCTTC. It encodes CASSYGGAAGYTF.

This clone was observed a handful of times. This chain's CDR3 is CASSAGLAGVLGEQFF. CDR3 nucleotide sequence: TGTGCCAGCAGCGCGGGACTAGCGGGGGTACTAGGTGAGCAGTTCTTC. The chain uses TRBV5-6 and TRBJ2-1; 14 bases match TRBD2. The CDR3 is made up of 16 amino acids. The junction had 9 bases not matched to a gene; V was cut back by 4 bases and J by 9 bases. Germline V gene data show CDR1 as SGHDT and CDR2 as YYEEEE.